There are a few counts of the clone carrying this T cell receptor beta chain. Its specificity is unknown. 60 Vbeta and 13 Jbeta primers were used in PCR. TCRdb keeps only in-frame clones here, not all; method: immunoSEQ multiplex PCR. The sample lists around 280,000 clones, around 90% seen once, with roughly 2% in the top ten. The data are from a study of cytomegalovirus exposure and HLA in healthy donors. General study findings and limits: TCR beta sequences reportedly predicted most subjects' HLA-A and HLA-B alleles accurately. In presence/absence analyses, roughly uniform sequencing depth across donors was assumed. DRB1 had the most TCR associations and HLA-C the fewest, a later analysis found, with rates varying by HLA locus. TCR sequences were mostly rare, though some public TCRs occurred in many donors.

The specimen was PBMCs. The sequence was obtained from a woman aged 18-29 years in good health and CMV-seronegative.

The CDR3: CASSEVPSIYGYTF. DNA for the CDR3: TGTGCCAGCAGTGAGGTTCCCTCTATCTATGGCTACACCTTC. The chain is built from TRBV2 and TRBJ1-2; D gene unclear. The length of the CDR3 is 14 residues. V dropped 3 bases and J dropped 4 bases, with 12 bases sitting between them. The germline V gene has CDR1 SNHLY and CDR2 FYNNEI.